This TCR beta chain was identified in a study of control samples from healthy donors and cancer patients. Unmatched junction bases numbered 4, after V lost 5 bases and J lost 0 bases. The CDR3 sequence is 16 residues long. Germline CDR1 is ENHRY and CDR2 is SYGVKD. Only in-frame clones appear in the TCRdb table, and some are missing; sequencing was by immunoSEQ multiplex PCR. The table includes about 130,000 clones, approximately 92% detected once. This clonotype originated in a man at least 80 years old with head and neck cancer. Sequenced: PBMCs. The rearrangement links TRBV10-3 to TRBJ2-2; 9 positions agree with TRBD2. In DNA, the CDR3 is TGTGCCATCAGTCGAAGCGGGGGGCCGAACACCGGGGAGCTGTTTTTT. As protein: CAISRSGGPNTGELFF.